Listed here are 16 T cell receptor beta chains from one sample, sequenced in a study of OX40 agonist ivuxolimab in advanced cancers. Repertoires were generated with immunoSEQ multiplex PCR, while TCRdb's copy carries only in-frame clones and drops some. The data hold tens of thousands of clones, with about 90% observed a single time. The sequencing used CD4+ or CD8+ T cells sorted from blood, collected in a trial of the OX40 agonist ivuxolimab. The receptors shown here come from an adult with an advanced solid tumor such as melanoma, head and neck, liver or kidney cancer.

This chain links TRBV7-9 with TRBJ2-7; 10 positions agree with TRBD1. The CDR3 spans 11 residues. Germline CDR1 is SEHNR and CDR2 is FQNEAQ (reference sequence). Trimming removed 5 bases from V and 12 bases from J; junction bases left unmatched: 4. The CDR3 coding sequence is TGTGCCAGCAGCCAGACAGGGGGCTTGTACTTC. Residues: CASSQTGGLYF.

The rearrangement uses TRBV2 and TRBJ1-3; 8 bases are a match to TRBD1. Trimming took 6 bases from V and 0 from J; bases not matched to a gene: 19. Germline assignment: CDR1 SNHLY and CDR2 FYNNEI. The CDR3 totals 20 residues. CDR3 DNA sequence: TGTGCCAGCAGGGCGGACAGGGCGCGCCACAGATATAGCTCTGGAAACACCATATATTTT. Translating gives CASRADRARHRYSSGNTIYF. The whole variable domain, filled in from reference TRBV2 and TRBJ1-3, reads EPEVTQTPSHQVTQMGQEVILRCVPISNHLYFYWYRQILGQKVEFLVSFYNNEISEKSEIFDDQFSVERPDGSNFTLKIRSTKLEDSAMYFCASRADRARHRYSSGNTIYFGEGSWLTVV.

The chain is built from TRBV11-3 and TRBJ1-1, with D uncertain. The germline gives CDR1 SGHNT, CDR2 YENEEA. Trimming pared 5 bases from V and 4 bases from J, leaving 11 bases between. The CDR3 runs 13 residues. The chain's CDR3 is CASSNRRGTEAFF. For the CDR3, the DNA is TGTGCCAGCAGCAATCGTCGAGGCACTGAAGCTTTCTTT.

This clone was observed a single time. The rearrangement links TRBV5-5 to TRBJ1-1; TRBD1 might be the D (5 bases). The V end lost 5 bases, the J end lost 0 bases, and 11 bases lay between the germline ends. This CDR3 comprises 14 residues. Germline assignment: CDR1 SGHKS and CDR2 YYEKEE (reference sequence). Here the CDR3 DNA reads TGTGCCAGCAGACCAGGGTACATGAACACTGAAGCTTTCTTT. Encoded protein: CASRPGYMNTEAFF.

This sequence joins TRBV11-2 and TRBJ2-2, with 9 bases aligning to TRBD1. The germline V gene has CDR1 SGHAT and CDR2 FQNNGV. This CDR3 comprises 16 residues. The V segment lost 3 bases and the J segment 3 bases; nucleotides outside the gene matches: 5. This CDR3 reads CASSLKGQGHTGELFF. The DNA for the CDR3 is TGTGCCAGCAGCTTGAAAGGACAGGGGCACACCGGGGAGCTGTTTTTT. The full variable domain, completed using reference TRBV11-2 and TRBJ2-2, is EAGVAQSPRYKIIEKRQSVAFWCNPISGHATLYWYQQILGQGPKLLIQFQNNGVVDDSQLPKDRFSAERLKGVDSTLKIQPAKLEDSAVYLCASSLKGQGHTGELFFGEGSRLTVL.

The chain couples TRBV11-3 to TRBJ2-2; TRBD1 agrees at 9 bases. With 5 bases clipped from V and 2 bases from J, the junction kept 3 bases outside the gene matches. Germline V gives CDR1 SGHNT, CDR2 YENEEA. CDR3 length: 15 residues. CDR3 loop: CASSPGQGNTGELFF. The CDR3 DNA is TGTGCCAGCAGCCCGGGACAGGGAAACACCGGGGAGCTGTTTTTT.

The rearrangement joins TRBV4-1 to TRBJ2-3; 8 bases agree with TRBD2. Unmatched junction bases numbered 14, after V lost 1 base and J lost 2 bases. This CDR3 contains 19 residues. The germline V gene encodes CDR1 MGHRA and CDR2 YSYEKL. This chain's CDR3 is CASSQVGVRGGMNTDTQYF. In DNA, the CDR3 is TGCGCCAGCAGCCAAGTGGGTGTCCGCGGGGGGATGAACACAGATACGCAGTATTTT.

V gene TRBV18 combines with J gene TRBJ2-7; TRBD1 matches 12 bases. Germline-derived CDR1 and CDR2 are KGHSH and LQKENI. The V gene end was trimmed by 2 bases and the J gene end by 3 bases; junction bases not matched to a gene: 2. This CDR3 spans 15 amino acids. In DNA form, the CDR3 reads TGTGCCAGCTCACCAGGGACAGGGGGCTTCTACGAGCAGTACTTC. Its translation is CASSPGTGGFYEQYF.

The chain joins TRBV7-9 to TRBJ1-2, with D maybe TRBD1 (6 bases). The germline V gene encodes CDR1 SEHNR and CDR2 FQNEAQ (reference sequence). V gave up 2 bases and J gave up 4 bases, with 14 bases separating them. The length of the CDR3 is 15 residues. The CDR3 DNA is TGTGCCAGCAGCTTAAGCCAGGGGCAGGGCTATGGCTACACCTTC. Translation: CASSLSQGQGYGYTF.

The V and J genes are TRBV5-1 and TRBJ2-7; 7 bases are shared with TRBD1. The germline CDR1 and CDR2 sequences are SGHRS and YFSETQ. The CDR3 runs to 14 residues. J lost 5 bases, V lost 0 bases, and 5 bases had no gene match. CDR3 in DNA: TGCGCCAGCAGCTTGGGGCAAGGGGGCCACGAGCAGTACGTC. It yields the protein CASSLGQGGHEQYV.

This chain links TRBV7-9 with TRBJ2-3; 8 nucleotides agree with TRBD2. The CDR3 loop spans 16 amino acids. Germline lookup yields CDR1 SEHNR and CDR2 FQNEAQ (reference sequence). V lost 1 base, J lost 4 bases, and 7 bases stayed unmatched. CDR3: CASSLVAGGHSDTQYF. DNA of the CDR3: TGTGCCAGCAGCTTAGTGGCGGGGGGCCATTCAGATACGCAGTATTTT.

This rearrangement joins TRBV2 to TRBJ1-2; tentative D call: TRBD1 (6 bases). This CDR3 is 13 amino acids long. Trimming stripped 7 bases from V and 2 bases from J, with 11 bases between. Germline CDR1 is SNHLY and CDR2 is FYNNEI. CDR3 residues: CASTRTDNYGYTF. The CDR3 DNA reads as TGTGCCAGCACTCGGACAGACAACTATGGCTACACCTTC.

This chain joins TRBV18 and TRBJ2-6; 7 bases agree with TRBD1. The germline gives CDR1 KGHSH, CDR2 LQKENI. Trimming removed 2 bases from V and 4 bases from J; junction bases left unmatched: 11. CDR3 length: 18 residues. CDR3 amino acids: CASSPWGTERPGANVLTF. The CDR3 DNA reads TGTGCCAGCTCACCATGGGGGACAGAGCGCCCCGGGGCCAACGTCCTGACTTTC.

J is TRBJ2-3 and V is TRBV7-9; 10 bases match TRBD2. Trimming cost V 6 bases and J 5 bases; bases outside gene matches: 8. The CDR3 runs to 15 residues. The germline CDR1 and CDR2 sequences are SEHNR and FQNEAQ (reference sequence). CDR3 sequence reads: CASSSSGRGVDTQYF. In DNA form, the CDR3 reads TGTGCCAGCAGTTCGAGCGGGAGGGGAGTAGATACGCAGTATTTT.

This rearrangement joins TRBV5-6 to TRBJ2-5; a possible D gene is TRBD2 (7 bases). The germline CDR1 and CDR2 sequences are SGHDT and YYEEEE. CDR3 length: 15 residues. Between the trimmed V and J ends, which lost 4 bases and 1 base, there was a span of 14 bases. The CDR3 spells CASSMSGGGQETQYF. The DNA of the CDR3 is TGTGCCAGCAGCATGTCGGGGGGCGGCCAAGAGACCCAGTACTTC.

The chain is built from TRBV11-2 and TRBJ2-3, with TRBD2 matching over 10 bases. In germline, CDR1 is SGHAT, CDR2 FQNNGV. Germline trimming cut 5 bases from V and 2 bases from J; bases unmatched to any gene: 10. The CDR3 spans 17 residues. CDR3 protein: CASSVPGTSASTDTQYF. CDR3 DNA: TGTGCCAGCAGCGTCCCGGGGACTAGCGCATCCACAGATACGCAGTATTTT.